Presented here are 2 T cell receptor beta chains from one specimen sequenced in a study of tumor and adjacent non-tumor tissue in lung cancer. Three rounds of nested PCR, following a modified ARM-PCR protocol, produced the TCRbeta library. MiXCR, applied by TCRdb to the multiplex PCR reads, yields one record per CDR3 protein. The table records roughly 69,000 distinct CDR3 sequences, more than 75% of them present only once. This sample's RNA came from whole unsorted tissue. The normal lung tissue was taken more than 3 cm from the tumor edge. The specimen sequenced was distant non-tumor lung tissue. The receptors stem from a man in his sixties with non-small cell lung cancer.

V gene TRBV12-3 or TRBV12-4 combines with J gene TRBJ2-1; 7 nucleotides agree with TRBD2. The CDR3 totals 15 residues. CDR3 coding DNA: TGTACCGGTAGTTTCCCTCAGCGGGGCCACAATGAGCAGTTCTTC. Residues: CTGSFPQRGHNEQFF.

For this clonotype: The junction departs from the called germline gene at one end, perhaps through a read error. The J gene is TRBJ1-2, the V gene TRBV28, with D perhaps matching TRBD1 (6 bases). CDR3 size: 17 residues. Germline CDR1 reads MDHEN; CDR2 reads SYDVKM. CDR3 amino acids: CTSGGTSDLIGLRGYTF. CDR3 bases: TGTACCAGCGGAGGGACAAGCGACCTTATTGGGCTGCGGGGCTACACCTTC.